The entry that follows covers one T cell receptor (beta chain) sequence. This entry is derived from a study of CD8 T cells in Susac syndrome. Sequencing of TCR beta was undertaken in CD8+ and CD4+ T cells derived from blood. The multiple sclerosis control group comprised treatment-naive patients with stable or active relapsing-remitting disease. TEMRA cells underwent FACS enrichment and CD8+ and CD4+ T cells underwent negative isolation. CDR1 and CDR2 from the germline V gene are KGHSH and LQKENI. The CDR3 length is 14 residues. V lost 5 bases, J lost 4 bases, and 8 bases stayed unmatched. When the RNA was reverse transcribed, random hexamers were used with an input of roughly 0.45 to 1 ug. A multiplex approach, immunoSEQ multiplex PCR, amplified TCR beta CDR3 across 54 Vbeta and 13 Jbeta. TCRdb re-analysed the immunoSEQ multiplex PCR reads in MiXCR, keeping a single row per CDR3 protein. The sample includes 160,000 or so distinct CDR3 sequences, roughly 95% of them seen just once.

The chain carries TRBV18 and TRBJ2-7, with TRBD1 matching over 7 bases. The origin of this receptor is a human donor with multiple sclerosis. The sample was CD8+ T cells from PBMCs. CDR3 coding DNA: TGTGCCAGCTCAACGGGACAGAGGGTATACGAGCAGTACTTC. Amino acid sequence: CASSTGQRVYEQYF.